The 25 T cell receptor beta chains listed next were all sequenced from one sample in a study of blood T cell repertoires in COVID-19. TCRdb keeps only in-frame clones here, not all; method: immunoSEQ multiplex PCR. The sample includes more than 200,000 clones, roughly nine tenths of them seen just once. The sample comprised PBMCs or T cells enriched from blood (not recorded which). The receptors derive from a young man who had recovered from COVID-19.

The chain uses TRBV27 and TRBJ2-1, with D tentatively TRBD1 (5 bases). Germline values: CDR1 MNHEY, CDR2 SMNVEV (reference sequence). The germline V and J ends were trimmed by 6 bases and 15 bases, with 15 bases remaining between them. The CDR3 has 11 amino acids. CDR3 DNA: TGTGCCAGCAGGGGGCTATCGGTCCCGTTCTTC. Translating gives CASRGLSVPFF.

The V and J genes are TRBV7-2 and TRBJ2-7; D is possibly TRBD2 (5 bases). Germline V CDR1 and CDR2: SGHTA, FQGNSA. The CDR3 runs 15 residues. Between the trimmed V and J ends, which lost 4 bases and 3 bases, there was a span of 16 bases. The CDR3 protein is CASSSQEGGLYEQYF. In nucleotides, the CDR3 is TGTGCCAGCAGCTCCCAAGAGGGTGGCCTCTACGAGCAGTACTTC.

V usage is TRBV3-1 (or the pseudogene TRBV3-2) and J usage is TRBJ2-2; D is possibly TRBD1 (5 bases). Germline loops: CDR1 LGHDT, CDR2 YNNKEL (reference sequence). The CDR3 covers 16 residues. V lost 3 bases and J 1 base, leaving 12 bases between the germline ends. The CDR3 here is CASSHSRQGNTGELFF. The CDR3 DNA is TGTGCCAGCAGCCATTCCAGGCAGGGGAACACCGGGGAGCTGTTTTTT.

V gene TRBV13 combines with J gene TRBJ2-2, with D perhaps TRBD1 (6 bases). V was trimmed by 6 bases and J by 11 bases, leaving 13 bases between them. The CDR3 runs to 12 residues. CDR1 and CDR2 (germline): PRHDT, FYEKMQ (reference sequence). The CDR3 spells CASSGGRFELFF. DNA for the CDR3: TGTGCCAGCAGTGGGGGCCGCTTTGAGCTGTTTTTT.

The chain is built from TRBV19 and TRBJ2-7; 10 bases line up with TRBD1. J was trimmed by 3 bases and V by 4 bases; bases with no gene match: 9. The CDR3 has 16 residues. Germline loops: CDR1 LNHDA, CDR2 SQIVND (reference sequence). Written as DNA, the CDR3 is TGTGCCAGTAGTACCCGGGACAGGGGCCGTCACTACGAGCAGTACTTC. Translated: CASSTRDRGRHYEQYF.

CDR3 DNA sequence: TGTGCCAGCAGACAGGGATCGGGCGGGGAGCTGTTTTTT. It encodes CASRQGSGGELFF. This chain links TRBV2 with TRBJ2-2; the D gene is possibly TRBD1 (6 bases). Germline V gives CDR1 SNHLY, CDR2 FYNNEI. The CDR3 totals 13 residues. V lost 6 bases and J lost 7, with 12 bases in between. The entire variable domain, with the rest obtained from reference TRBV2 and TRBJ2-2, is as follows: EPEVTQTPSHQVTQMGQEVILRCVPISNHLYFYWYRQILGQKVEFLVSFYNNEISEKSEIFDDQFSVERPDGSNFTLKIRSTKLEDSAMYFCASRQGSGGELFFGEGSRLTVL.

The genes are TRBV6-5 and TRBJ1-2, with D possibly matching TRBD1 (5 bases). V lost 9 bases to trimming and J lost 8 bases, with 19 bases between them. The CDR3 covers 13 residues. Per the germline V gene, CDR1 is MNHEY and CDR2 is SVGAGI. The CDR3 DNA reads TGTGCCAGACAGCCGGGGGATGGGGTGGGCTACACCTTC. Its translation: CARQPGDGVGYTF.

The V gene is TRBV27, the J gene TRBJ1-1, with 8 bases aligning to TRBD1. Losses at the gene ends were 4 bases for V and 0 bases for J; bases not matched to a gene: 7. This CDR3 is built from 16 residues. Germline V gene sequence: CDR1 MNHEY, CDR2 SMNVEV (reference sequence). This CDR3 is CASSSQSGGVNTEAFF. CDR3 DNA sequence: TGTGCCAGCAGTTCTCAATCAGGGGGCGTGAACACTGAAGCTTTCTTT.

The J gene is TRBJ2-2, the V gene TRBV6-5, with a weak D call TRBD2 (7 bases). Trimming cost V 6 bases and J 5 bases, with 16 bases left between them. Germline CDR1 is MNHEY and CDR2 is SVGAGI. The CDR3 runs to 15 residues. DNA for the CDR3: TGTGCCAGCAGCACTGTCGGGGGGCAGACCGGGGAGCTGTTTTTT. Its protein is CASSTVGGQTGELFF.

V and J are TRBV7-6 and TRBJ1-2; 9 nucleotides line up with TRBD1. The CDR3 has 18 residues. In germline, CDR1 is SGHVS, CDR2 FNYEAQ. V shed 5 bases, J shed 0 bases, and the junction held 13 bases outside the gene matches. DNA for the CDR3: TGTGCCAGCAGCGGATACAGGGGGCGCGGGGGTTCTAACTATGGCTACACCTTC. It yields the protein CASSGYRGRGGSNYGYTF.

V usage is TRBV9 and J usage is TRBJ2-1, with D possibly TRBD1 on 6 matching bases. The germline V gene has CDR1 SGDLS and CDR2 YYNGEE. Deletions cut 3 bases from V and 3 bases from J, with 10 bases between. The length of the CDR3 is 14 residues. CDR3 bases: TGTGCCAGCAGCGAGGACAGTATCTACAATGAGCAGTTCTTC. Encoded protein: CASSEDSIYNEQFF. Complete variable domain (other parts from reference TRBV9 and TRBJ2-1): DSGVTQTPKHLITATGQRVTLRCSPRSGDLSVYWYQQSLDQGLQFLIQYYNGEERAKGNILERFSAQQFPDLHSELNLSSLELGDSALYFCASSEDSIYNEQFFGPGTRLTVL.

In its sample, this clone was seen once. This chain connects TRBV6-5 to TRBJ2-5; 14 bases fit TRBD2. Trimming took 10 bases from V and 5 from J; bases not matched to a gene: 9. The CDR3 is 15 amino acids. In germline, CDR1 is MNHEY, CDR2 SVGAGI. The CDR3 DNA reads TGTGCCACGACCCGGACTAGCGGGAGGCTGGAGACCCAGTACTTC. Translating it yields CATTRTSGRLETQYF.

The chain couples TRBV6-5 to TRBJ1-4; no clear D. The CDR3 contains 16 residues. Germline loops: CDR1 MNHEY, CDR2 SVGAGI. V was pared by 0 bases and J by 4 bases, with 12 bases between. The chain's CDR3 is CASSYSWRINNEKLFF. CDR3 in DNA: TGTGCCAGCAGTTACTCGTGGCGGATAAATAATGAAAAACTGTTTTTT.

The V call is TRBV9, the J call TRBJ1-6; no clear D gene. Trimming took off 4 bases at V and 11 bases at J, with 10 bases between the two ends. Looked up from germline, CDR1 is SGDLS and CDR2 is YYNGEE. This CDR3 has 12 amino acids. Here the CDR3 DNA reads TGTGCCAGCAGCATAGGGAGCGCACCCCTCCACTTT. Protein product: CASSIGSAPLHF.

The chain has TRBV6-5 and TRBJ1-1, with 7 bases identical to TRBD1. This CDR3 is 14 amino acids long. The germline gives CDR1 MNHEY, CDR2 SVGAGI. The V gene end was trimmed by 6 bases and the J gene end by 2 bases; junction bases not matched to a gene: 6. CDR3 protein: CASRKQGLNTEAFF. The CDR3 DNA reads as TGTGCCAGCAGGAAACAGGGGTTAAACACTGAAGCTTTCTTT.

The chain carries TRBV7-2 and TRBJ1-1; D not certain. The ends were cut back, 3 bases at V and 3 bases at J, with 11 bases in the middle. Per germline, CDR1 SGHTA and CDR2 FQGNSA. This CDR3 comprises 14 residues. CDR3: CASSFTEIYTEAFF. CDR3 in DNA: TGTGCCAGCAGCTTCACCGAGATCTACACTGAAGCTTTCTTT.

The chain employs TRBV9 and TRBJ2-4; possibly TRBD2 for D (5 bases). Trimming took off 3 bases at V and 0 bases at J, with 16 bases between the two ends. The CDR3 runs 17 residues. Germline V CDR1 and CDR2: SGDLS, YYNGEE. The CDR3 sequence: CASSATLGEGAKNIQYF. CDR3 coding DNA: TGTGCCAGCAGCGCAACCCTAGGTGAGGGAGCCAAAAACATTCAGTACTTC.

The J gene is TRBJ2-7, the V gene TRBV27; 8 bases line up with TRBD2. After removal of 0 bases from V and 4 bases from J, the junction contained 14 bases not matched to a gene. Germline V lookup: CDR1 MNHEY, CDR2 SMNVEV (reference sequence). The CDR3 runs 18 residues. CDR3 amino acids: CASSLSGRAGASRYEQYF. The CDR3 DNA sequence: TGTGCCAGCAGTTTATCCGGGCGAGCGGGGGCCTCCAGGTACGAGCAGTACTTC.

V gene TRBV7-8 combines with J gene TRBJ1-2, with D unresolved. Germline CDR1 and CDR2: SGHVS and FQNEAQ. CDR3 length: 17 residues. V was cut by 4 bases and J by 5 bases, with 23 bases left in between. The CDR3 is CASSSTAPGTEPYGYTF. CDR3 in DNA: TGTGCCAGCAGCTCGACCGCCCCAGGCACAGAGCCTTATGGCTACACCTTC.

V is TRBV2 and J is TRBJ1-1; maybe TRBD1 (6 bases). The CDR3 length is 15 residues. Trimming cost V 2 bases and J 2 bases, with 12 bases left between them. Germline V gene sequence: CDR1 SNHLY, CDR2 FYNNEI. The CDR3 region has the DNA TGTGCCAGCAGTGAACCCCGGACAGCCAACACTGAAGCTTTCTTT. This gives the protein CASSEPRTANTEAFF.

V gene TRBV1 combines with J gene TRBJ2-7; TRBD2 is the table's D call, not checked against the DNA. TRBV1 corresponds to a pseudogene. The CDR3 runs 16 residues. The CDR3 DNA is TGCACCAGCAGTGGGACTAACCCTGGAACCTTAGACGAGCAGTACTTC. Translation gives CTSSGTNPGTLDEQYF.

The chain carries TRBV29-1 and TRBJ1-1; D perhaps matches TRBD1 (6 bases). The germline gives CDR1 SQVTM, CDR2 ANQGSEA. The CDR3 has 13 amino acids. The V end lost 6 bases, the J end lost 6 bases, and 17 bases lay between the germline ends. The CDR3 DNA follows: TGCAGCGTCAGAAGTGGGGGGGCTTCTGAAGCTTTCTTT. Encoded protein: CSVRSGGASEAFF.

The chain links TRBV7-2 to TRBJ2-3, with D possibly matching TRBD2 (5 bases). In germline, CDR1 is SGHTA, CDR2 FQGNSA. The CDR3 extends over 15 amino acids. V lost 5 bases, J lost 5 bases, and 17 bases lay in between. CDR3 in amino acids: CASSLRGSLIDTQYF. The CDR3 DNA sequence: TGTGCCAGCAGCCTTCGGGGTTCGCTTATAGATACGCAGTATTTT.

In its sample, this clone was seen a few times. This chain joins TRBV19 and TRBJ2-1, with 11 bases identical to TRBD2. Trimming at V came to 2 bases and at J to 14 bases, leaving 5 bases not matched to a gene. The CDR3 extends over 13 amino acids. Germline V CDR1 and CDR2: LNHDA, SQIVND (reference sequence). CDR3 sequence reads: CASSIQLAGEKFF. CDR3 sequence (DNA): TGTGCCAGTAGTATACAACTAGCGGGAGAGAAGTTCTTC.

This clone was counted a single time. The V gene is TRBV19, the J gene TRBJ1-5; TRBD1 matches at 8 bases. Trimming at V came to 7 bases and at J to 4 bases, leaving 9 bases not matched to a gene. The CDR3 has 15 residues. Germline V lookup: CDR1 LNHDA, CDR2 SQIVND (reference sequence). This chain's CDR3 is CASTSDRGQNQPQHF. As DNA, the CDR3 is TGTGCCAGTACCAGCGACAGGGGCCAAAATCAGCCCCAGCATTTT.